The entry below gives a single TCR beta chain sequence along with its context. This sample stems from a study of blood T cell repertoires in COVID-19. Study at large: Collection of acute and convalescent COVID-19 samples took place in the United States, Italy and Spain. PBMCs, B-cell-depleted T cells, or T cells provided the cDNA or gDNA that made up the material.

Under the authors' procedure: Quantification of nucleated cells was approximated via reference gene primer amplification. Repertoires were generated with immunoSEQ multiplex PCR, while TCRdb's copy carries only in-frame clones and drops some. V, J and clone size were drawn from that table, and D and trimming were deduced from the DNA. The table has 100,000 to 120,000 clones, around 76% seen once. The sample comprised peripheral blood. The receptor comes from a woman of 80 years or more with acute or convalescent COVID-19.

CDR3 in DNA: TGTGCCAGTAGTATAGTCAGCGGGCCGCTCTACGAGCAGTACTTC. Its translation is CASSIVSGPLYEQYF. This chain links TRBV19 with TRBJ2-7, with D tentatively TRBD2 (6 bases). Germline lookup yields CDR1 LNHDA and CDR2 SQIVND (reference sequence). The CDR3 is made up of 15 amino acids. V was trimmed by 1 base and J by 3 bases, leaving 13 bases between them.